This T cell receptor (beta chain) originates from a study of blood T cell repertoires in COVID-19. Study context: The United States, Italy and Spain supplied acute and convalescent COVID-19 samples. The cDNA or gDNA used as material had been derived from T cells, B-cell-depleted T cells, or PBMCs.

TCRdb keeps only in-frame clones here, not all; method: immunoSEQ multiplex PCR. In the table there are about 260,000 clones, over 75% of which are singletons. The sequenced material came from peripheral blood. The receptor was derived from a human donor in a cohort sampled during active COVID-19.

The CDR3 DNA follows: TGTGCCAGCAGTTTAGGACTAGCGGGAGACTCCCGCTCCTACGAGCAGTACTTC. This sequence encodes CASSLGLAGDSRSYEQYF. This chain connects TRBV28 to TRBJ2-7, with 13 bases that match TRBD2. The CDR3 has 18 amino acids. Germline-derived CDR1 and CDR2 are MDHEN and SYDVKM. The V and J ends lost 2 bases and 0 bases, in that order; junction bases with no gene match: 7. Variable domain in full (rest from reference TRBV28 and TRBJ2-7): DVKVTQSSRYLVKRTGEKVFLECVQDMDHENMFWYRQDPGLGLRLIYFSYDVKMKEKGDIPEGYSVSREKKERFSLILESASTNQTSMYLCASSLGLAGDSRSYEQYFGPGTRLTVT.